The T cell receptor beta chain under discussion was sequenced for a study of blood T cell repertoires in COVID-19. Study details: Sample material is recorded as cDNA or gDNA derived from T cells, B-cell-depleted T cells, or PBMCs.

This clone has just a few counts. Some clones are missing from TCRdb's copy, which holds only in-frame ones; the method was immunoSEQ multiplex PCR. The table lists over 200,000 clones, 87% of them singletons. Germline CDR1 and CDR2: LGHNA and YNFKEQ. The CDR3 extends over 15 amino acids. The trim removed 8 bases at V and 1 base at J, leaving 3 bases unmatched. The rearrangement joins TRBV4-2 to TRBJ2-2; TRBD1 aligns across 11 bases. This TCR was recovered from a man under 40 who had recovered from COVID-19. Sequences were obtained from PBMCs or T cells enriched from blood (not recorded which). The CDR3 nucleotides read TGTGCCAGCGGGGGACAGGGGGTGAACACCGGGGAGCTGTTTTTT. It is translated as CASGGQGVNTGELFF.